A single sample is the source of the 2 T cell receptor beta chains below, sequenced in a study of blood T cell repertoires in COVID-19. Clones were sequenced by immunoSEQ multiplex PCR, and TCRdb holds only the in-frame ones, with some missing. The data contain more than 100,000 clones, around 86% of them singletons. Sequenced material: peripheral blood. The receptors were gathered from a woman aged 60-75 years with active or convalescent COVID-19.

The rearrangement links TRBV7-2 to TRBJ1-2; no definite D call. The CDR3 contains 15 residues. Deletions cut 1 base from V and 6 bases from J, with 15 bases between. Germline V gene data show CDR1 as SGHTA and CDR2 as FQGNSA. The CDR3 DNA is TGTGCCAGCAGCTTAGACTTCGGCGGGTTAAATGGCTACACCTTC. Amino acid sequence: CASSLDFGGLNGYTF.

This chain uses TRBV21-1 with TRBJ2-1; TRBD1 is the table's D call, not checked against the DNA. TRBV21-1 is marked as a pseudogene. The CDR3 runs to 19 residues. The CDR3 protein is CASSNLVPGQAGIINEQFF. CDR3 in DNA: TGTGCCAGCAGCAACCTAGTCCCGGGACAGGCGGGCATCATTAATGAGCAGTTCTTC.